This T cell receptor beta chain was documented in a study of T-cell reconstitution after alpha-beta-depleted transplantation in children. Unique molecular identifiers were incorporated during preparation of the TCRbeta library. TCRdb called the PCR reads again in MiXCR, with one record for every CDR3 protein. The sample lists 450,000 to 600,000 distinct CDR3 sequences; 32% were seen once. This clonotype was seen a handful of times. Germline V gene sequence: CDR1 MNHEY, CDR2 SVGAGI. V was pared by 0 bases and J by 2 bases, with 14 bases between. The CDR3 covers 18 residues. Sequencing used PBMCs from the stem cell graft donor, obtained from the stem cell graft. This receptor was taken from a human donor who donated a stem cell graft to a child with aplastic anemia. The chain has TRBV6-5 and TRBJ2-6; weak D call: TRBD1 (5 bases). DNA for the CDR3: TGTGCCAGCAGTTACTCTCTGCCAGGGCGGCCTGGGGCCAACGTCCTGACTTTC. Its translation is CASSYSLPGRPGANVLTF.